This T cell receptor (beta chain) was recovered during a study of T cell repertoires in cytomegalovirus infection. At the level of the study: CMV epitopes, recently identified HLA-C-restricted and well-studied HLA-B-restricted, were used.

Each CDR3 protein is one row after TCRdb ran MiXCR on the reads. The sample yields roughly 150,000 distinct CDR3 sequences, 20% to 25% seen once. Losses at the gene ends were 3 bases for V and 6 bases for J; bases not matched to a gene: 6. The CDR3 runs 15 residues. Germline CDR1 is LNHDA and CDR2 is SQIVND (reference sequence). This clonotype has a count of ten or more. Its antigen is not known. The sample consisted of CD8+ T cells from cultured PBMCs, taken from culture after CMV antigen stimulation. The clonotype originates from a human donor in good health (CMV status not recorded). Some clones in this sample may be carry-over from other donors' samples. V is TRBV19 and J is TRBJ1-4; the match to TRBD1 covers 8 bases. In DNA, the CDR3 is TGTGCCAGTAGTATCGGGACAGGCGACTATGAAAAACTGTTTTTT. It translates to CASSIGTGDYEKLFF.